The present entry profiles one TCR beta chain with its context. It lacks a known antigen. One base away there is no much larger clone; base qualities are not given. TCR beta repertoires were profiled from peripheral blood of approximately 13 young patients with multiple sclerosis to demonstrate the VDJtools post-analysis software. The patients with multiple sclerosis were children and adolescents between roughly 6 and 16 years of age. These data come from a study of post-analysis software for immune sequencing data (dated by TCRdb to between 2014 and 2017). A note on the overall study: Disease courses on record covered relapsing-remitting, secondary progressive and progressive-relapsing multiple sclerosis, though some patients had no subtype annotation. The multiple sclerosis patient repertoires were compared with 10 to 12 previously published healthy control repertoires from donors aged roughly 6 to 27 years. A subset of samples was prepared in parallel using single-end sample barcoding, then pooled and co-amplified after Illumina adapter ligation. What the authors observed across the whole study: Strong co-clustering of samples prepared in the same batch was shown by direct clustering with F measure, prompting a batch-effect correction. Roughly 5 TRBV segments, including TRBV5-6, TRBV5-1 and TRBV20-1, were significantly more frequent in patients than controls. The multiple sclerosis patient group was slightly younger than the control group. Significantly lower normalized Chao1 diversity was found in multiple sclerosis patients than in controls, suggesting substantial peripheral T-cell clonal expansion.

Library prep was done by PCR. The sample was run on an Illumina HiSeq 2500. To reduce PCR and sequencing biases, unique molecular identifiers were built into the TCR beta cDNA libraries. Every 1 to 10 million input T cells yielded roughly 0.5 million cDNA molecules, meaning each molecule approximated one T cell. The patient libraries were prepared and sequenced with the same protocol used for the earlier healthy control dataset. Samples belonging to the same batch were prepared together, multiplexed and sequenced on a shared HiSeq lane. On the authors' methods: Raw barcoded reads were processed with MIGEC, and single-read molecular identifier groups were discarded before consensus assembly and CDR3 extraction. VDJtools was used for post-analysis of the clonotype tables, and diversity was normalized by down-sampling every dataset to the size of the smallest sample. To correct batch-related cross-sample contamination, repertoire overlap clustering matched CDR3 amino acid sequences but not nucleotide sequences. TCRdb ran its own pipeline on the public reads, namely fastp trimming at Q25 and MiXCR clone calling, and kept in-frame beta chains. Records with the same CDR3 protein are collapsed into one entry carrying the most frequent genes and DNA. These V and J calls derive from TCRdb rather than the authors' analysis. The sample includes about 820,000 distinct CDR3 sequences, with 53% observed a single time. The ten largest account for around 4.5% of the sample.

V is cut back by 4 bases and J by 1 base, with 4 bases in the junction unmatched. The CDR3 holds 15 amino acids from the cysteine to the phenylalanine. The retained sequence is limited to the CDR3, 45 bases, with the frame set at the first base. Via the germline V gene, CDR1 is SGHRS and CDR2 YFSETQ. This TCR was recovered from a girl aged 5-17 years with multiple sclerosis. This sequence uses TRBV5-1 and TRBJ1-2, with TRBD1 identical over 10 junction bases. Sample: blood. This receptor has the CDR3 CASSPGTGVNYGYTF. The sequenced DNA is TGCGCCAGCAGCCCCGGGACAGGGGTTAACTATGGCTACACCTTC. When the CDR3 is completed using the reference TRBV5-1 and TRBJ1-2 genes on either side, the full variable domain is KAGVTQTPRYLIKTRGQQVTLSCSPISGHRSVSWYQQTPGQGLQFLFEYFSETQRNKGNFPGRFSGRQFSNSRSEMNVSTLELGDSALYLCASSPGTGVNYGYTFGSGTRLTVV.